These 30 T cell receptor beta chains came from one sample sequenced in a study of T cell responses to AZD1222 COVID-19 vaccine. Generated by immunoSEQ multiplex PCR, the TCRdb table keeps only in-frame clones and is missing some. The table has about 110,000 clones, about 88% seen once; the top ten hold roughly a sixth. The source was peripheral blood, collected on day 0 of AZD1222 vaccination. Receptor source: an adult in good health.

The V and J genes are TRBV7-2 and TRBJ2-1; 7 bases agree with TRBD1. This CDR3 is built from 13 residues. Germline CDR1 is SGHTA and CDR2 is FQGNSA. Trimming took 5 bases from V and 9 from J; bases not matched to a gene: 7. The CDR3 region has the DNA TGTGCCAGCAGCCTACGGACAGGCGGTGAGCAGTTCTTC. Translated: CASSLRTGGEQFF.

The chain couples TRBV6-5 to TRBJ2-1, with unresolved D. The CDR3 length is 13 residues. Trimming stripped 0 bases from V and 7 bases from J, with 7 bases between. Germline lookup yields CDR1 MNHEY and CDR2 SVGAGI. The CDR3 loop is CASSYSRWNEQFF. Written as DNA, the CDR3 is TGTGCCAGCAGTTACTCGAGATGGAATGAGCAGTTCTTC.

The genes are TRBV6-4 and TRBJ1-2, with 9 bases that match TRBD1. The V segment lost 5 bases and the J segment 3 bases; nucleotides outside the gene matches: 4. The germline V gene encodes CDR1 MRHNA and CDR2 SNTAGT. The CDR3 runs to 14 residues. CDR3 region: CASSRGQGDYGYTF. In DNA, the CDR3 is TGTGCCAGCAGTCGGGGACAGGGCGACTATGGCTACACCTTC.

The chain links TRBV7-3 to TRBJ2-3, with D hard to call. V gave up 4 bases and J gave up 2 bases, with 16 bases separating them. The CDR3 has 16 residues. CDR1 and CDR2 (germline): SGHTA, FQGTGA. CDR3 amino acids: CASSSLGGTFTDTQYF. The CDR3 nucleotides are TGTGCCAGCAGCTCCCTGGGCGGAACATTCACAGATACGCAGTATTTT.

V gene TRBV5-1 combines with J gene TRBJ1-1; D call uncertain. CDR3 size: 13 residues. Trimming took 5 bases from V and 1 from J, leaving 9 bases between them. The V gene's germline CDR1 is SGHRS and CDR2 YFSETQ. The CDR3: CASSRDENTEAFF. The CDR3 DNA is TGCGCCAGCAGTCGAGATGAGAACACTGAAGCTTTCTTT.

The V gene is TRBV10-2, the J gene TRBJ2-1; TRBD1 matches at 10 bases. Looked up from germline, CDR1 is WSHSY and CDR2 is SAAADI. This CDR3 contains 14 residues. Trimming removed 0 bases from V and 7 bases from J; junction bases left unmatched: 0. As DNA, the CDR3 is TGCGCCAGCAGTGAGTCGGGACAGGGGAATGAGCAGTTCTTC. This gives the protein CASSESGQGNEQFF.

The chain joins TRBV6-6 to TRBJ1-2; the D is unclear. Trimming stripped 6 bases from V and 0 bases from J, with 14 bases between. This CDR3 comprises 15 residues. CDR1 and CDR2 from the germline V gene are MNHNY and SVGAGI (reference sequence). The CDR3 DNA is TGTGCCAGCAGCCGAGGTAGGGAGTCTAACTATGGCTACACCTTC. It is translated as CASSRGRESNYGYTF.

The chain combines TRBV7-9 with TRBJ1-2; 9 nucleotides align to TRBD1. V lost 3 bases to trimming and J lost 6 bases; unmatched junction nucleotides: 11. Germline CDR1 is SEHNR and CDR2 is FQNEAQ (reference sequence). The CDR3 runs 16 residues. CDR3 amino acids: CASSLGSTTGGHGYTF. The CDR3 DNA reads TGTGCCAGCAGCTTGGGCTCGACTACAGGGGGCCATGGCTACACCTTC.

This clone was picked up a small number of times. The V call is TRBV6-4, the J call TRBJ1-6; unclear D gene. CDR3 length: 14 amino acids. Germline V gene sequence: CDR1 MRHNA, CDR2 SNTAGT. The ends were cut back, 5 bases at V and 5 bases at J, with 10 bases in the middle. The CDR3 region has the DNA TGTGCCAGCAGTCTGGAGGGAGATAATTCACCCCTCCACTTT. Amino acid sequence: CASSLEGDNSPLHF.

The rearrangement joins TRBV10-1 to TRBJ2-1, with TRBD2 matching 8 bases. The CDR3 sequence is 14 residues long. Germline V gene sequence: CDR1 WNHNN, CDR2 SYGVQD (reference sequence). The junction had 12 bases not matched to a gene; V was cut back by 9 bases and J by 8 bases. The CDR3 sequence: CARKTKREWDEQFF. The CDR3 DNA reads TGCGCCAGGAAGACCAAGCGGGAGTGGGATGAGCAGTTCTTC.

The sample holds a few counts of this clone. This chain joins TRBV10-3 and TRBJ1-4; D is unclear. The CDR3 totals 14 residues. CDR1 and CDR2 (germline): ENHRY, SYGVKD. Trimming removed 3 bases at V and 0 bases at J, with 5 bases between. The CDR3 protein is CAISDPATNEKLFF. CDR3 sequence (DNA): TGTGCCATCAGTGACCCTGCAACTAATGAAAAACTGTTTTTT.

Only one count was recorded for this clone. The rearrangement links TRBV28 to TRBJ1-4, with TRBD1 as a possible D gene (5 bases). V shed 5 bases and J shed 4 bases, with 20 bases lying between them. The CDR3 length is 17 residues. The V gene's germline CDR1 is MDHEN and CDR2 SYDVKM. As DNA, the CDR3 is TGTGCCAGCAGTGAACCCTTGGGGGGGATGGTTAATGAAAAACTGTTTTTT. It yields the protein CASSEPLGGMVNEKLFF.

This rearrangement joins TRBV9 to TRBJ2-3; 10 bases line up with TRBD2. With V trimmed by 0 bases and J by 1 base, 2 bases remained unmatched. The CDR3 totals 16 residues. The germline CDR1 and CDR2 sequences are SGDLS and YYNGEE. The CDR3 DNA is TGTGCCAGCAGCGTAGGTCTAGCGGGAGGCACAGATACGCAGTATTTT. This gives the protein CASSVGLAGGTDTQYF.

The chain employs TRBV29-1 and TRBJ2-1; D not certain. Trimming took 6 bases from V and 9 from J, leaving 18 bases between them. Germline CDR1 SQVTM, CDR2 ANQGSEA. The CDR3 contains 13 residues. CDR3 nucleotide sequence: TGCAGCGTCCCGGAAGACGGGCCCGTTGAGCAGTTCTTC. Its translation: CSVPEDGPVEQFF.

The V gene is TRBV21-1, the J gene TRBJ1-4; the table gives TRBD1 as D, unverified against the DNA. TRBV21-1 is described as a pseudogene. The CDR3 covers 18 residues. DNA of the CDR3: TGTGCCAGCAGCAATCAGGGGACAGGGCTTCCCCCTAATGAAAAACTGTTTTTT. It is translated as CASSNQGTGLPPNEKLFF.

The rearrangement uses TRBV19 and TRBJ1-5; a possible D gene is TRBD1 (6 bases). This CDR3 contains 12 residues. Germline V gene data show CDR1 as LNHDA and CDR2 as SQIVND (reference sequence). Trimming cost V 7 bases and J 4 bases, with 8 bases left between them. CDR3 in amino acids: CASMQGNQPQHF. In nucleotides, the CDR3 is TGTGCCAGTATGCAGGGGAATCAGCCCCAGCATTTT.

V gene TRBV7-3 combines with J gene TRBJ1-1; D possibly corresponds to TRBD1 (5 bases). CDR3 size: 14 residues. V was trimmed by 1 base and J by 1 base, leaving 7 bases between them. The germline CDR1 and CDR2 sequences are SGHTA and FQGTGA. The CDR3 sequence is CASSLRGANTEAFF. Written as DNA, the CDR3 is TGTGCCAGCAGCTTAAGGGGCGCGAACACTGAAGCTTTCTTT.

This chain joins TRBV30 and TRBJ2-6, with D perhaps matching TRBD1 (7 bases). The V gene's germline CDR1 is GTSNPN and CDR2 SVGIG (reference sequence). The CDR3 spans 16 residues. V lost 0 bases to trimming and J lost 4 bases, with 13 bases between them. Here the CDR3 reads CAWSVPRGVGANVLTF. The CDR3 nucleotides are TGTGCCTGGAGTGTACCCAGGGGGGTAGGGGCCAACGTCCTGACTTTC.

The chain couples TRBV7-9 to TRBJ2-7; TRBD2 aligns across 8 bases. The germline CDR1 and CDR2 sequences are SEHNR and FQNEAQ (reference sequence). CDR3 length equals 15 residues. With V trimmed by 3 bases and J by 5 bases, 9 bases remained unmatched. CDR3 loop: CASSLGVGAGDEQYV. Here the CDR3 DNA reads TGTGCCAGCAGCTTGGGCGTGGGAGCGGGAGACGAGCAGTACGTC.

This clone was found once. The V and J genes are TRBV5-5 and TRBJ1-6; D is unclear. Trimming removed 1 base from V and 4 bases from J, with 12 bases in between. The length of the CDR3 is 16 residues. Germline CDR1 is SGHKS and CDR2 is YYEKEE (reference sequence). As DNA, the CDR3 is TGTGCCAGCAGCTTGTCGCCGGGCCGTTATAATTCACCCCTCCACTTT. It specifies CASSLSPGRYNSPLHF. The full variable domain, completed using reference TRBV5-5 and TRBJ1-6, is DAGVTQSPTHLIKTRGQQVTLRCSPISGHKSVSWYQQVLGQGPQFIFQYYEKEERGRGNFPDRFSARQFPNYSSELNVNALLLGDSALYLCASSLSPGRYNSPLHFGNGTRLTVT.

The V call is TRBV6-5, the J call TRBJ1-3, with a weak D call TRBD1 (5 bases). Trimming took off 0 bases at V and 4 bases at J, with 10 bases between the two ends. The CDR3 has 15 amino acids. Germline CDR1 is MNHEY and CDR2 is SVGAGI. CDR3 DNA: TGTGCCAGCAGTTACTCTCAGGGAGCAGGAAACACCATATATTTT. It encodes CASSYSQGAGNTIYF.

This clone was seen once. The chain recombines TRBV12-3 or TRBV12-4 with TRBJ1-5; D gene unclear. The CDR3 spans 12 residues. V lost 1 base and J 6 bases, leaving 4 bases between the germline ends. CDR3 loop: CASSLGGQPQHF. The CDR3 DNA follows: TGTGCCAGCAGTTTAGGGGGTCAGCCCCAGCATTTT.

The V and J genes are TRBV29-1 and TRBJ2-7; 12 positions agree with TRBD2. The CDR3 is 14 residues long. After removal of 6 bases from V and 2 bases from J, the junction contained 5 bases not matched to a gene. Germline values: CDR1 SQVTM, CDR2 ANQGSEA. CDR3 DNA sequence: TGCAGCGTAGCCCGGACTAGCGGGGCCTACGAGCAGTACTTC. Amino acids: CSVARTSGAYEQYF.

The chain has TRBV6-2 or TRBV6-3 and TRBJ1-2; no clear D. The germline V and J ends were trimmed by 2 bases and 5 bases, with 12 bases remaining between them. The germline V gene encodes CDR1 MNHEY and CDR2 SVGEGT. The CDR3 contains 14 residues. CDR3 loop: CASSYASTSYGYTF. The CDR3 coding sequence is TGTGCCAGCAGTTACGCGTCGACCTCATATGGCTACACCTTC.

The genes are TRBV23-1 and TRBJ1-5, with D uncertain. TRBV23-1 is placed among ORFs of uncertain function. The CDR3 is 12 amino acids. V shed 3 bases and J shed 2 bases, with 2 bases lying between them. DNA for the CDR3: TGCGCCAGCAGTCATCGCAATCAGCCCCAGCATTTT. It codes for CASSHRNQPQHF.

V usage is TRBV6-6 and J usage is TRBJ2-5; perhaps TRBD1 as D (5 bases). Germline lookup yields CDR1 MNHNY and CDR2 SVGAGI (reference sequence). This CDR3 contains 16 residues. V lost 5 bases to trimming and J lost 0 bases, with 16 bases between them. The CDR3 DNA reads as TGTGCCAGCAGTAACATAGGACACTCGTACCAAGAGACCCAGTACTTC. Translation: CASSNIGHSYQETQYF.

The chain is built from TRBV6-5 and TRBJ2-7; TRBD2 aligns across 7 bases. The J segment lost 4 bases and the V segment lost 5 bases, leaving 5 bases of the junction unmatched. CDR3 size: 13 residues. Germline CDR1 reads MNHEY; CDR2 reads SVGAGI. The DNA of the CDR3 is TGTGCCAGCAGTCCGACTAGCCGGTACGAGCAGTACTTC. As protein: CASSPTSRYEQYF.

The V gene is TRBV7-9, the J gene TRBJ2-1; D remains unclear. The CDR3 spans 15 residues. CDR1 and CDR2 (germline): SEHNR, FQNEAQ (reference sequence). The ends were cut back, 10 bases at V and 5 bases at J, with 21 bases in the middle. Here the CDR3 DNA reads TGTGCCACCGAGAACGTAGGTCGTCTGGACAATGAGCAGTTCTTC. This codes for CATENVGRLDNEQFF.

The chain carries TRBV27 and TRBJ1-2; 8 positions agree with TRBD1. V trimming: 0 bases; J trimming: 6 bases; junction bases outside the gene matches: 3. This CDR3 spans 14 amino acids. The germline CDR1 and CDR2 sequences are MNHEY and SMNVEV (reference sequence). The CDR3 DNA reads TGTGCCAGCAGTTTATCCGCAGGGGGCGATGGCTACACCTTC. Protein: CASSLSAGGDGYTF.

Concerning this clone itself: The junction shows a germline mismatch at one end, possibly a read error. The chain joins TRBV18 to TRBJ2-1, with 9 bases aligning to TRBD1. The V gene's germline CDR1 is KGHSH and CDR2 LQKENI. This CDR3 region has 13 residues. The CDR3: CASSPAAGTGRLF. The CDR3 DNA reads TGTGCCAGCTCACCAGCGGCCGGGACAGGGAGACTCTTC.